What follows is one T cell receptor (beta chain) and its context. Sequencing used immunoSEQ multiplex PCR; TCRdb keeps in-frame clones, though not all of them. The sample has tens of thousands of clones, around four fifths seen once. The source of the sample is a study of OX40 agonist ivuxolimab in advanced cancers. This CDR3 is 16 amino acids long. V was cut by 0 bases and J by 7 bases, with 16 bases left in between. Germline V gene lookup returns CDR1 LGHNA and CDR2 YSLEER. The chain has TRBV4-3 and TRBJ2-1, with D tentatively TRBD1 or TRBD2 (6 bases each). The sequence came from an adult with an advanced solid tumor such as melanoma, head and neck, liver or kidney cancer. The sample was CD4+ or CD8+ T cells sorted from blood, taken in a trial of the OX40 agonist ivuxolimab. The CDR3 DNA is TGCGCCAGCAGCCAAGAGGGGGGCGGTCTCCGGAATGAGCAGTTCTTC. This sequence encodes CASSQEGGGLRNEQFF.